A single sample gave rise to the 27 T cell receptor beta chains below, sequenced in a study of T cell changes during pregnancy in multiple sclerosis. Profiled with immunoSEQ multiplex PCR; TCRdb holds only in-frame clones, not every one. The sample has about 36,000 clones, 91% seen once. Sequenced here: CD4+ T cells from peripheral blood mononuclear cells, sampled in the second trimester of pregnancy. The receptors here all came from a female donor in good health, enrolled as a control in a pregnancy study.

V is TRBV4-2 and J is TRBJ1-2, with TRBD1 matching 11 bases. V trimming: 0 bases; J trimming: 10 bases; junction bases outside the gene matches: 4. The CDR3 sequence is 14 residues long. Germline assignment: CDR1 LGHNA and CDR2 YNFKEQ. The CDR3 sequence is CASSQERTGGDYTF. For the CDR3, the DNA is TGTGCCAGCAGCCAAGAGAGGACAGGGGGCGACTACACCTTC.

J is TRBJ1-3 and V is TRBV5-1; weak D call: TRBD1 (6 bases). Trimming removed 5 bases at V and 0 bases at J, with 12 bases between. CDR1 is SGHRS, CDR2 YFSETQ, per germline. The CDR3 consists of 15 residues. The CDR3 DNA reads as TGCGCCAGCAGTCCCACAGGGACCTCTGGAAACACCATATATTTT. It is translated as CASSPTGTSGNTIYF.

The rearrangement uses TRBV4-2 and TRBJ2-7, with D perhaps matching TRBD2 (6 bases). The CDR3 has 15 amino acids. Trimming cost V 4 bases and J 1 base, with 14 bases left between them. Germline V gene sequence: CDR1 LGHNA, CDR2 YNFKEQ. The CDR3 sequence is CASSRTLGGSYEQYF. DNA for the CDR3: TGTGCCAGCAGCCGCACCCTGGGGGGATCCTACGAGCAGTACTTC.

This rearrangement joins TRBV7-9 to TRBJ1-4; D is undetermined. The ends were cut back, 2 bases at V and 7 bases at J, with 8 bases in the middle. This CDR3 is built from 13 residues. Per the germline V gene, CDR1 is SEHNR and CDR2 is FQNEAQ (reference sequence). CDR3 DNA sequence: TGTGCCAGCAGCTTAATGAGCGGTGAAAAACTGTTTTTT. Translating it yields CASSLMSGEKLFF.

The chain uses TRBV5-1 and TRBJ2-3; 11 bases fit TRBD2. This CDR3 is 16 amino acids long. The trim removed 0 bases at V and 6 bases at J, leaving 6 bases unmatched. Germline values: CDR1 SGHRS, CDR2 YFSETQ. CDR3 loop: CASSLGLAGGRDTQYF. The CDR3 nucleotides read TGCGCCAGCAGCTTGGGGCTAGCGGGGGGCCGGGATACGCAGTATTTT.

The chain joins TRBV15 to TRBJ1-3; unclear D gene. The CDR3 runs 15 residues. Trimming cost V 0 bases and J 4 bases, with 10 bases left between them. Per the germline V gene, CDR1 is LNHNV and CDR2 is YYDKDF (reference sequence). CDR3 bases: TGTGCCACCAGCAGAGATCGGTTTTTGGGAAACACCATATATTTT. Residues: CATSRDRFLGNTIYF. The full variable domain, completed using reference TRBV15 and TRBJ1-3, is DAMVIQNPRYQVTQFGKPVTLSCSQTLNHNVMYWYQQKSSQAPKLLFHYYDKDFNNEADTPDNFQSRRPNTSFCFLDIRSPGLGDTAMYLCATSRDRFLGNTIYFGEGSWLTVV.

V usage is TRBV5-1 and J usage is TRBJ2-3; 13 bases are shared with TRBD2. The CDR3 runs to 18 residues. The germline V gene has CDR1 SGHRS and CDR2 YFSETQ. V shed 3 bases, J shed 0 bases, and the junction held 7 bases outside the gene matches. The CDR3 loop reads CASSSLPTSGGSTDTQYF. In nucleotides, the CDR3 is TGCGCCAGCAGCTCCCTCCCGACTAGCGGGGGGAGCACAGATACGCAGTATTTT. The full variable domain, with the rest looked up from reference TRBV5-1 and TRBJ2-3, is KAGVTQTPRYLIKTRGQQVTLSCSPISGHRSVSWYQQTPGQGLQFLFEYFSETQRNKGNFPGRFSGRQFSNSRSEMNVSTLELGDSALYLCASSSLPTSGGSTDTQYFGPGTRLTVL.

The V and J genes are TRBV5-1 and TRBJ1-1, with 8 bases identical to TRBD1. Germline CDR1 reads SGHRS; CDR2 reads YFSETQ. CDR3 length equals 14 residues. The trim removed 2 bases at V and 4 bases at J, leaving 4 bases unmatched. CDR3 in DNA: TGCGCCAGCAGCTTCAGACAGGGGAGCACTGAAGCTTTCTTT. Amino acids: CASSFRQGSTEAFF.

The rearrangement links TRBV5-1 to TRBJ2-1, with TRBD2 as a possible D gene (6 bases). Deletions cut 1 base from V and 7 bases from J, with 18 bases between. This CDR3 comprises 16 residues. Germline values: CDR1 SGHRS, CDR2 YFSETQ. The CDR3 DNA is TGCGCCAGCAGCTTGAATGAGGCGGGACCGGCGAATGAGCAGTTCTTC. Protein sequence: CASSLNEAGPANEQFF.

The CDR3 coding sequence is TGCGCCAGCAGCCCGTCGACAGGGCGGACTGAAGCTTTCTTT. Its translation: CASSPSTGRTEAFF. The gene calls are TRBV5-1 and TRBJ1-1, with 7 bases that match TRBD1. Germline assignment: CDR1 SGHRS and CDR2 YFSETQ. The CDR3 length is 14 residues. The junction had 8 bases not matched to a gene; V was cut back by 4 bases and J by 5 bases. Full variable domain (rest looked up from reference TRBV5-1 and TRBJ1-1): KAGVTQTPRYLIKTRGQQVTLSCSPISGHRSVSWYQQTPGQGLQFLFEYFSETQRNKGNFPGRFSGRQFSNSRSEMNVSTLELGDSALYLCASSPSTGRTEAFFGQGTRLTVV.

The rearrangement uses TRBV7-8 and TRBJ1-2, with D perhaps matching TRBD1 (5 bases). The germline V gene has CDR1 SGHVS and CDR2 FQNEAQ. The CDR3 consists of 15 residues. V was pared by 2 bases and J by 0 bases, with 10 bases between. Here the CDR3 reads CASSLRGQTNYGYTF. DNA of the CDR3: TGTGCCAGCAGCTTAAGGGGCCAAACTAACTATGGCTACACCTTC.

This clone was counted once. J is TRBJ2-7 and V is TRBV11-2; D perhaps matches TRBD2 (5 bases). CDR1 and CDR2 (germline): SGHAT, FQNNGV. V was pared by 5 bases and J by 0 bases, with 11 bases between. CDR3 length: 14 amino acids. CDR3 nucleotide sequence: TGTGCCAGCAGCCGGGGTGACTCCTCCTACGAGCAGTACTTC. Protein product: CASSRGDSSYEQYF.

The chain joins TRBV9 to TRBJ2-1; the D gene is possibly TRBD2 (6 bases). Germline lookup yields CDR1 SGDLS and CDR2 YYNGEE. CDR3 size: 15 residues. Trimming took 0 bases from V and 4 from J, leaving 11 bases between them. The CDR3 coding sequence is TGTGCCAGCAGCGTAGGTAATAGCGGTTACAATGAGCAGTTCTTC. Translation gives CASSVGNSGYNEQFF.

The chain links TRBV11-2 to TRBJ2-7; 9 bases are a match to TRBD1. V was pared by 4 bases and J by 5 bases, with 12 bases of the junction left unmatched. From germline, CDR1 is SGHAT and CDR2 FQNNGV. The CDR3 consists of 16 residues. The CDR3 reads CASSSVAGTGTNEQYF. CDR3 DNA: TGTGCCAGCAGCTCTGTAGCCGGGACAGGGACAAACGAGCAGTACTTC.

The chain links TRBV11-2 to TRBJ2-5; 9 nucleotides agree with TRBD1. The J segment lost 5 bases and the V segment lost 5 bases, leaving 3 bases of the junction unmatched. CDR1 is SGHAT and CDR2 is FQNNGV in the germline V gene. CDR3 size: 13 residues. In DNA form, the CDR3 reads TGTGCCAGCAGCCGGGACAGGGTGGAGACCCAGTACTTC. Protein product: CASSRDRVETQYF. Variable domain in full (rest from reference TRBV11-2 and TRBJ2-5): EAGVAQSPRYKIIEKRQSVAFWCNPISGHATLYWYQQILGQGPKLLIQFQNNGVVDDSQLPKDRFSAERLKGVDSTLKIQPAKLEDSAVYLCASSRDRVETQYFGPGTRLLVL.

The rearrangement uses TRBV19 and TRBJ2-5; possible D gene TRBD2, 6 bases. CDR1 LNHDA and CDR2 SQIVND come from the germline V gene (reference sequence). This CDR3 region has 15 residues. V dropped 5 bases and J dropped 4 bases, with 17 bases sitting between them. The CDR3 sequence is CASSALSGGGETQYF. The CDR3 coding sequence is TGTGCCAGTAGTGCCTTGTCCGGGGGAGGAGAGACCCAGTACTTC. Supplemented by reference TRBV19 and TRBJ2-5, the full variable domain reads DGGITQSPKYLFRKEGQNVTLSCEQNLNHDAMYWYRQDPGQGLRLIYYSQIVNDFQKGDIAEGYSVSREKKESFPLTVTSAQKNPTAFYLCASSALSGGGETQYFGPGTRLLVL.

This chain's CDR3 is CASSVTGKANNEQFF. CDR3 DNA: TGCGCCAGCAGCGTGACAGGGAAAGCTAACAATGAGCAGTTCTTC. The chain employs TRBV5-1 and TRBJ2-1; 7 bases are shared with TRBD1. CDR3 size: 15 residues. With V trimmed by 4 bases and J by 5 bases, 9 bases remained unmatched. The germline V gene encodes CDR1 SGHRS and CDR2 YFSETQ.

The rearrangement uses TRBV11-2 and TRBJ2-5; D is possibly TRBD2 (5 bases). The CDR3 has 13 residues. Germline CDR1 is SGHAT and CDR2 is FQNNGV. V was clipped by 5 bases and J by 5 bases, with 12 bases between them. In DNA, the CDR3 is TGTGCCAGCAGCCTGGACTCCCAGGAGACCCAGTACTTC. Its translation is CASSLDSQETQYF.

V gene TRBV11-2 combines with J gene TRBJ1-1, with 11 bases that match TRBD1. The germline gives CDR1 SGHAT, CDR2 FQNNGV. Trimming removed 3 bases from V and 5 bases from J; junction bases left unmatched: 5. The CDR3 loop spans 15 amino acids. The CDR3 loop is CASSLDRGLRTEAFF. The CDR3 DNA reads TGTGCCAGCAGCTTGGACAGGGGGCTGAGGACTGAAGCTTTCTTT.

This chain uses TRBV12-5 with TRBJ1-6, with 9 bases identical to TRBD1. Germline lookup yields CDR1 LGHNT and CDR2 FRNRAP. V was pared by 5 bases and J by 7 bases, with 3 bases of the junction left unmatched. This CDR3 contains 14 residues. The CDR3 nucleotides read TGTGCTAGTGGTCCGGGGACAGGGAATTCACCCCTCCACTTT. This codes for CASGPGTGNSPLHF.

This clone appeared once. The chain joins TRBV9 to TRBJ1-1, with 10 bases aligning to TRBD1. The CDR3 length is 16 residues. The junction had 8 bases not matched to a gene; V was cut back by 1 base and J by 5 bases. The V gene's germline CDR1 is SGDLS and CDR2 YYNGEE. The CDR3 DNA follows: TGTGCCAGCAGCGTAAGGGACAGGGGCGGCGAAACTGAAGCTTTCTTT. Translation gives CASSVRDRGGETEAFF.

The CDR3 loop reads CASSPGHGYEQYF. The CDR3, as DNA: TGTGCCAGTAGCCCCGGACACGGCTACGAGCAGTACTTC. The rearrangement links TRBV19 to TRBJ2-7; D possibly corresponds to TRBD1 (5 bases). V lost 6 bases and J lost 3, with 12 bases in between. The germline V gene has CDR1 LNHDA and CDR2 SQIVND (reference sequence). This CDR3 has 13 amino acids.

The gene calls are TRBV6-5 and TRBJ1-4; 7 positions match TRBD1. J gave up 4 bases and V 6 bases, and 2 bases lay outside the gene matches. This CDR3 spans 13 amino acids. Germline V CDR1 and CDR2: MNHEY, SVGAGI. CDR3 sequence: CASRQGINEKLFF. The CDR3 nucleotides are TGTGCCAGCAGACAGGGGATTAATGAAAAACTGTTTTTT.

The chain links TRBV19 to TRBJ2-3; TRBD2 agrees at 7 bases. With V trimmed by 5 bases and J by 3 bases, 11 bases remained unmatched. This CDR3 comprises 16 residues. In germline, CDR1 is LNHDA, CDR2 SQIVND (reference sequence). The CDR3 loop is CASSPHAGEGTDTQYF. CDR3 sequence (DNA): TGTGCCAGTAGTCCGCACGCGGGAGAGGGAACAGATACGCAGTATTTT.

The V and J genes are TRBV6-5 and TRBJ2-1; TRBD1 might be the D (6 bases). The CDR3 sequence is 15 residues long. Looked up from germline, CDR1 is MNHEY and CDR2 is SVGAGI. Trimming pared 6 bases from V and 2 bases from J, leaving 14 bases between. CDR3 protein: CASSPTGSTYNEQFF. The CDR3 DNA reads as TGTGCCAGCAGCCCCACAGGGTCCACCTACAATGAGCAGTTCTTC.

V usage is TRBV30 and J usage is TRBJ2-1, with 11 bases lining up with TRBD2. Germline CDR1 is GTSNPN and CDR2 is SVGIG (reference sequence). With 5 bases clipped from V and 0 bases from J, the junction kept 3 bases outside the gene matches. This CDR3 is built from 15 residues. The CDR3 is CAWGGLAGSYNEQFF. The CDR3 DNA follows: TGTGCCTGGGGCGGACTAGCGGGCTCCTACAATGAGCAGTTCTTC.

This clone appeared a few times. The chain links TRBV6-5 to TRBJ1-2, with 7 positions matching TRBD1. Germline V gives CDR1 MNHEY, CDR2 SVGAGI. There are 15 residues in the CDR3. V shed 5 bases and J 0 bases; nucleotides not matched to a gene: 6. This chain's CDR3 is CASSTGDRPNYGYTF. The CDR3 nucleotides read TGTGCCAGCAGTACTGGGGACAGACCTAACTATGGCTACACCTTC.